The present TCR beta chain was sequenced within a study of lymphopenia after photon versus proton radiotherapy. Findings of the study overall: Better survival with proton therapy was suggested as possible, not demonstrated. In patients who died, overall survival fell as post-nadir TCR diversity dropped more. Photon-treated patients lost naive T cells and TCR diversity; proton-treated stayed stable. Post-nadir diversity loss with photons came from oligoclonal expansion, particularly CD8+ Temra cells.

Sequencing was performed with immunoSEQ multiplex PCR; in TCRdb, only in-frame clones are kept and a portion is missing. This table has about 26,000 clones, about 85% appearing once. Germline lookup yields CDR1 SEHNR and CDR2 FQNEAQ (reference sequence). The ends lost 5 bases at V and 3 bases at J; junction bases unmatched: 4. The CDR3 contains 14 residues. Of note for this clone: What it binds is not known.

This receptor was identified in a man aged 25 to 40 with gastric cancer. The sequencing here drew on peripheral blood, taken from a patient treated with photon-based radiotherapy. The chain recombines TRBV7-9 with TRBJ1-2; TRBD1 matches 9 bases. The CDR3: CASSPDRGDYGYTF. DNA of the CDR3: TGTGCCAGCAGCCCCGACAGGGGGGACTATGGCTACACCTTC.